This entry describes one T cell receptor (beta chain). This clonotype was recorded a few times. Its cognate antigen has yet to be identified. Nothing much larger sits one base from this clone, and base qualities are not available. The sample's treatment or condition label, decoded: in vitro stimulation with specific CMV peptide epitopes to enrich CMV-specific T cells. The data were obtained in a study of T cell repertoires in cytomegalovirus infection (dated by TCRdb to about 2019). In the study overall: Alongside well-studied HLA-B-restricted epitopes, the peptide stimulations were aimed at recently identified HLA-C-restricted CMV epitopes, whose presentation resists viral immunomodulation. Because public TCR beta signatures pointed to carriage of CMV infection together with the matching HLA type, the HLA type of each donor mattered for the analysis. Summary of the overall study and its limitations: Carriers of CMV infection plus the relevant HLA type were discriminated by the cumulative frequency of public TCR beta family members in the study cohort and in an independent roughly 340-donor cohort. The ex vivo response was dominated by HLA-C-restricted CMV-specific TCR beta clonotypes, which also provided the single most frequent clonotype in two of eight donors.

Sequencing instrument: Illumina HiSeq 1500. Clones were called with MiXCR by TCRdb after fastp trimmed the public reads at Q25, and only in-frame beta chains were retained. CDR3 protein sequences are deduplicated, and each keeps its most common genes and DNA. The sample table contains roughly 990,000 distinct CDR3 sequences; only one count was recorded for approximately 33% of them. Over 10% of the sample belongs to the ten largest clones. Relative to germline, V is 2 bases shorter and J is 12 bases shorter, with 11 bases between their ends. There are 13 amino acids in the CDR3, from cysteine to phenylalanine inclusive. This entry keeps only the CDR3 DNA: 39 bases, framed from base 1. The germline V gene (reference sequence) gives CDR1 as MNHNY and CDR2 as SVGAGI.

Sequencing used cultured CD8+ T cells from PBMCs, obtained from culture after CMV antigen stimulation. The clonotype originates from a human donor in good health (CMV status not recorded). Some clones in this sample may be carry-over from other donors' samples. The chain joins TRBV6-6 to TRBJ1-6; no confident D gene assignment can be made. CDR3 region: CASSYNGGQPLHF. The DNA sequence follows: TGTGCCAGCAGTTACAACGGCGGCCAACCCCTCCACTTT.